Below are 4 T cell receptor beta chains sequenced from a single sample in a study of blood T cell repertoires in COVID-19. Sequenced by immunoSEQ multiplex PCR; TCRdb stores in-frame clones only, minus some. The table lists 160,000 or so clones, more than 90% of them singletons. Sequenced input: peripheral blood. The source is a man aged 55 to 69 with active or convalescent COVID-19.

This chain connects TRBV12-5 to TRBJ2-3, with TRBD2 matching 10 bases. Germline CDR1 LGHNT, CDR2 FRNRAP. With 1 base clipped from V and 4 bases from J, the junction kept 8 bases outside the gene matches. The CDR3 sequence is 17 residues long. The CDR3 nucleotides read TGTGCTAGTGGTTTGGCTCCCCTAGCGGGAGAGGCAGATACGCAGTATTTT. Residues: CASGLAPLAGEADTQYF.

The chain is built from TRBV6-4 and TRBJ2-7; 7 bases align to TRBD2. The V gene end was trimmed by 5 bases and the J gene end by 3 bases; junction bases not matched to a gene: 4. CDR3 length equals 13 residues. CDR1 is MRHNA and CDR2 is SNTAGT in the germline V gene. In DNA, the CDR3 is TGTGCCAGCAGTCCATCTAGCGGCTACGAGCAGTACTTC. Encoded protein: CASSPSSGYEQYF.

The chain recombines TRBV13 with TRBJ2-6; 9 nucleotides agree with TRBD1. The CDR3 spans 22 residues. From germline, CDR1 is PRHDT and CDR2 FYEKMQ (reference sequence). V was clipped by 4 bases and J by 1 base; unmatched bases: 20. The CDR3 sequence: CASSSLAYLGQGLGSGANVLTF. In DNA, the CDR3 is TGTGCCAGCAGCTCCCTCGCGTACCTCGGACAGGGGCTAGGTTCTGGGGCCAACGTCCTGACTTTC.

The chain is built from TRBV5-1 and TRBJ1-4; D perhaps matches TRBD1 (6 bases). The germline CDR1 and CDR2 sequences are SGHRS and YFSETQ. V was pared by 4 bases and J by 10 bases, with 11 bases between. The CDR3 is made up of 12 amino acids. CDR3: CASSREGGKLFF. In DNA, the CDR3 is TGCGCCAGCAGCAGGGAGGGGGGAAAACTGTTTTTT. Looking up the rest from reference TRBV5-1 and TRBJ1-4 gives the full variable domain: KAGVTQTPRYLIKTRGQQVTLSCSPISGHRSVSWYQQTPGQGLQFLFEYFSETQRNKGNFPGRFSGRQFSNSRSEMNVSTLELGDSALYLCASSREGGKLFFGSGTQLSVL.